One sample yielded the 18 T cell receptor beta chains listed below, sequenced in a study of blood T cell repertoires in COVID-19. Assay: immunoSEQ multiplex PCR; the TCRdb copy retains only in-frame clones and omits some. The sample has about 210,000 clones, approximately 80% seen once; the top ten hold approximately 4.3%. The sequencing input was PBMCs or T cells enriched from blood (not recorded which). The origin of the receptors is a man under 40 with acute COVID-19.

The rearrangement joins TRBV7-9 to TRBJ2-5; D may be TRBD1 (6 bases). Per germline, CDR1 SEHNR and CDR2 FQNEAQ (reference sequence). Between the trimmed V and J ends, which lost 3 bases and 3 bases, there was a span of 8 bases. This CDR3 region has 13 residues. The CDR3 region is CASSFPGEETQYF. DNA of the CDR3: TGTGCCAGCAGCTTTCCAGGGGAAGAGACCCAGTACTTC.

The V call is TRBV4-1, the J call TRBJ1-2; possibly TRBD1 for D (6 bases). The CDR3 contains 17 residues. Trimming pared 3 bases from V and 4 bases from J, leaving 21 bases between. The V gene's germline CDR1 is MGHRA and CDR2 YSYEKL. The CDR3 loop is CASSHSYERGRSYGYTF. CDR3 bases: TGCGCCAGCAGCCACTCCTACGAGCGGGGGCGTTCCTATGGCTACACCTTC.

The chain couples TRBV28 to TRBJ1-1; D is perhaps TRBD1 (5 bases). The germline gives CDR1 MDHEN, CDR2 SYDVKM. Deletions cut 1 base from V and 6 bases from J, with 9 bases between. This CDR3 region has 13 residues. The CDR3 sequence is CASSLFPGSEAFF. CDR3 nucleotide sequence: TGTGCCAGCAGTTTATTCCCAGGGTCTGAAGCTTTCTTT.

This clone has just a few counts. The chain has TRBV7-3 and TRBJ2-1; tentative D call: TRBD1 (5 bases). Germline V gene sequence: CDR1 SGHTA, CDR2 FQGTGA. V was trimmed by 4 bases and J by 10 bases, leaving 11 bases between them. This CDR3 has 12 amino acids. In DNA, the CDR3 is TGTGCCAGCAGCTCAGGGCCAGGGGAGCAGTTCTTC. Translating gives CASSSGPGEQFF.

The genes are TRBV14 and TRBJ2-2, with a tentative D call TRBD1 (5 bases). The CDR3 sequence is 16 residues long. From germline, CDR1 is SGHDN and CDR2 FVKESK. V lost 3 bases and J 0 bases, leaving 11 bases between the germline ends. The CDR3 nucleotides read TGTGCCAGCAGCCAGATCACAGGCGCGAACACCGGGGAGCTGTTTTTT. Protein: CASSQITGANTGELFF.

This clone came up a few times. The chain joins TRBV19 to TRBJ1-1; D gene unclear. The CDR3 covers 13 residues. V lost 2 bases and J lost 9, with 13 bases in between. Germline V gene lookup returns CDR1 LNHDA and CDR2 SQIVND (reference sequence). CDR3 nucleotides: TGTGCCAGTAGTATAAGCGGGAAGGCACAAGCTTTCTTT. As protein: CASSISGKAQAFF.

This chain joins TRBV21-1 and TRBJ2-7; the tabulated D call, TRBD1, remains unverified against the DNA. TRBV21-1 is termed a pseudogene. The CDR3 is 15 amino acids. The CDR3 DNA follows: TGTGCCAGCAGCAAAGAAGGCAGGGGGCAATACGAGCAGTACTTC. It specifies CASSKEGRGQYEQYF.

This chain links TRBV4-1 with TRBJ2-5; 8 nucleotides match TRBD2. V gave up 0 bases and J gave up 5 bases; unmatched junction bases: 20. This CDR3 comprises 20 residues. Germline V CDR1 and CDR2: MGHRA, YSYEKL. The DNA for the CDR3 is TGCGCCAGCAGCCAAGAATTTGTTGGACTAGCCGGGGGAAAAGGCGAGACCCAGTACTTC. It codes for CASSQEFVGLAGGKGETQYF.

The chain couples TRBV24-1 to TRBJ2-1; 7 bases are shared with TRBD1. V shed 2 bases and J 7 bases; nucleotides not matched to a gene: 10. Germline V gene sequence: CDR1 KGHDR, CDR2 SFDVKD. The CDR3 runs 16 residues. The CDR3 region is CATSDWNQSTGNEQFF. For the CDR3, the DNA is TGTGCCACCAGTGATTGGAACCAGTCGACAGGGAATGAGCAGTTCTTC.

J is TRBJ1-2 and V is TRBV3-1 (or the pseudogene TRBV3-2); no clear D gene. The ends were cut back, 1 base at V and 4 bases at J, with 7 bases in the middle. This CDR3 has 13 residues. CDR1 is LGHDT and CDR2 is YNNKEL in the germline V gene (reference sequence). The CDR3 DNA sequence: TGTGCCAGCAGCCAAGTCACTAGCTATGGCTACACCTTC. Its translation is CASSQVTSYGYTF.

The CDR3, as DNA: TGTGCCAGCAGCCCCCTGGGTATTACAGGAAGCTCCTACAATGAGCAGTTCTTC. Its translation is CASSPLGITGSSYNEQFF. V gene TRBV27 combines with J gene TRBJ2-1, with a tentative D call TRBD1 (5 bases). The CDR3 runs to 18 residues. Germline values: CDR1 MNHEY, CDR2 SMNVEV (reference sequence). Trimming pared 6 bases from V and 0 bases from J, leaving 21 bases between.

Of note for this clone: Other DNA sequences in the same sample also yield this CDR3. The chain couples TRBV18 to TRBJ2-3; D uncertain. V was cut by 3 bases and J by 5 bases, with 3 bases left in between. Germline lookup yields CDR1 KGHSH and CDR2 LQKENI. This CDR3 is 11 amino acids long. CDR3 amino acids: CASSPRDTQYF. The CDR3 coding sequence is TGTGCCAGCTCACCCCGAGATACGCAGTATTTT.

The J gene is TRBJ2-7, the V gene TRBV5-1, with 7 bases lining up with TRBD2. CDR3 length: 14 amino acids. Germline CDR1 is SGHRS and CDR2 is YFSETQ. V was pared by 0 bases and J by 4 bases, with 4 bases of the junction left unmatched. The CDR3 nucleotides read TGCGCCAGCAGCTTGGGGGGAGGGCCTTACGAGCAGTACTTC. It specifies CASSLGGGPYEQYF. Using reference TRBV5-1 and TRBJ2-7 for the parts outside the CDR3, the full variable domain is KAGVTQTPRYLIKTRGQQVTLSCSPISGHRSVSWYQQTPGQGLQFLFEYFSETQRNKGNFPGRFSGRQFSNSRSEMNVSTLELGDSALYLCASSLGGGPYEQYFGPGTRLTVT.

V usage is TRBV6-5 and J usage is TRBJ1-1; D is possibly TRBD1 (6 bases). V was pared by 6 bases and J by 3 bases, with 17 bases between. The CDR3 spans 15 residues. Germline CDR1 reads MNHEY; CDR2 reads SVGAGI. The CDR3 loop is CASSLYREWHTEAFF. The CDR3 region has the DNA TGTGCCAGCAGCCTATACAGGGAGTGGCACACTGAAGCTTTCTTT.

This sequence joins TRBV7-6 and TRBJ1-6; D is ambiguous. The CDR3 runs 16 residues. The V gene's germline CDR1 is SGHVS and CDR2 FNYEAQ. The V and J ends lost 0 bases and 7 bases respectively, with 13 bases between them. CDR3 DNA sequence: TGTGCCAGCAGCTTAGCCGGCGGAGGGATCAATTCACCCCTCCACTTT. The encoded protein is CASSLAGGGINSPLHF.

This clone was seen a single time. The chain is built from TRBV27 and TRBJ2-1; tentative D call: TRBD2 (6 bases). Trimming pared 7 bases from V and 7 bases from J, leaving 20 bases between. The CDR3 spans 15 residues. From germline, CDR1 is MNHEY and CDR2 SMNVEV (reference sequence). The CDR3 DNA reads as TGTGCCAGCAAAAAAACTGTCGGGGGATATAATGAGCAGTTCTTC. Translated: CASKKTVGGYNEQFF.

The genes are TRBV2 and TRBJ1-2, with 8 bases lining up with TRBD1. Losses at the gene ends were 3 bases for V and 0 bases for J; bases not matched to a gene: 6. Germline-derived CDR1 and CDR2 are SNHLY and FYNNEI. The CDR3 runs 16 residues. The CDR3 loop reads CASSDRGRSANYGYTF. Here the CDR3 DNA reads TGTGCCAGCAGTGACAGGGGGCGATCGGCTAACTATGGCTACACCTTC.

V usage is TRBV5-1 and J usage is TRBJ2-7; 8 nucleotides line up with TRBD1. Trimming cost V 3 bases and J 5 bases; bases outside gene matches: 7. The CDR3 sequence is 14 residues long. Germline CDR1 is SGHRS and CDR2 is YFSETQ. The chain's CDR3 is CASSSDRAGHEQYF. CDR3 DNA: TGCGCCAGCAGCTCGGACAGGGCGGGCCACGAGCAGTACTTC. The entire variable domain, with the rest obtained from reference TRBV5-1 and TRBJ2-7, is as follows: KAGVTQTPRYLIKTRGQQVTLSCSPISGHRSVSWYQQTPGQGLQFLFEYFSETQRNKGNFPGRFSGRQFSNSRSEMNVSTLELGDSALYLCASSSDRAGHEQYFGPGTRLTVT.